These T cell receptor beta chains were read from a single sample in a study of graft-versus-host responses after intestinal transplantation. The table came from immunoSEQ multiplex PCR; TCRdb's copy has only in-frame clones and leaves some out. The data show 15,000 or so clones, around 82% seen once. The material sequenced was ileum tissue, taken 17 days after transplant. These receptors all stem from a human patient who received an intestinal transplant, so some T cells may come from the graft donor. The CDR3 runs from the conserved cysteine through the conserved F or W. Fields, in order: clone size, D gene, V gene, J gene, CDR3 protein, CDR3 DNA. D genes are given only for firm matches. Part of the rows lack a size; the others show once, few, many or a class for expanded clones.

>NA|NA|TRBV30|TRBJ2-5
CAWSKGSEETQYF
TGTGCCTGGAGTAAGGGGTCCGAAGAGACCCAGTACTTC
>NA|TRBD1|TRBV5-1|TRBJ2-1
CASSLVTGSTYNEQFF
TGCGCCAGCAGCTTGGTGACAGGGAGTACCTACAATGAGCAGTTCTTC
>NA|NA|TRBV7-8|TRBJ2-7
CASSLAGTDYEQYF
TGTGCCAGCAGCTTAGCCGGGACTGATTACGAGCAGTACTTC
>NA|TRBD1|TRBV19|TRBJ1-5
CASSFRTGGDQPQHF
TGTGCCAGTAGTTTTCGGACAGGGGGGGATCAGCCCCAGCATTTT
>NA|TRBD1|TRBV5-1|TRBJ2-4
CASSLPDAGGLAKNIQYF
TGCGCCAGCAGCTTGCCGGATGCAGGGGGCCTAGCCAAAAACATTCAGTACTTC
>NA|TRBD1|TRBV29-1|TRBJ2-1
CSVDIWGDRGSHYNEQFF
TGCAGCGTTGATATATGGGGGGACAGGGGATCCCACTACAATGAGCAGTTCTTC
>NA|TRBD2|TRBV5-1|TRBJ2-1
CASSLEASGRGTNEQFF
TGCGCCAGCAGCTTGGAGGCTAGCGGGAGAGGGACCAATGAGCAGTTCTTC
>NA|NA|TRBV6-1|TRBJ1-1
CASSDPGGSWRPEAFF
TGTGCCAGCAGTGACCCGGGGGGGAGCTGGAGACCTGAAGCTTTCTTT
>NA|TRBD1|TRBV10-1|TRBJ1-2
CASSGQGARGYTF
TGCGCCAGCAGTGGGCAGGGGGCGCGGGGCTACACCTTC
>NA|TRBD1|TRBV10-2|TRBJ1-1
CASSESKKGATEAFF
TGCGCCAGCAGTGAGTCGAAGAAGGGGGCAACTGAAGCTTTCTTT
>NA|NA|TRBV2|TRBJ2-3
CASSGPTYTDTQYF
TGTGCCAGCAGTGGGCCGACCTACACAGATACGCAGTATTTT
>NA|TRBD2|TRBV28|TRBJ2-5
CASRNRETTSGRTGSGETQYF
TGTGCCAGCCGAAACAGAGAGACGACTAGCGGGAGGACGGGGAGTGGAGAGACCCAGTACTTC
>NA|NA|TRBV4-2|TRBJ1-2
CASSQTLGSNYGYTF
TGTGCCAGCAGCCAAACTTTGGGCAGCAACTATGGCTACACCTTC
>NA|NA|TRBV4-1|TRBJ2-7
CASSQAEGPPLRRQYF
TGCGCCAGCAGCCAAGCAGAGGGCCCACCTCTACGGCGGCAGTACTTC
>once|TRBD2|TRBV18|TRBJ2-3
CASSPSMSGSDTQYF
TGTGCCAGCTCACCATCGATGAGCGGGAGTGATACGCAGTATTTT
>NA|NA|TRBV5-1|TRBJ1-1
CASSPSPEWAEAFF
TGCGCCAGCAGCCCAAGCCCTGAATGGGCTGAAGCTTTCTTT
>few|TRBD2|TRBV28|TRBJ2-5
CASSLSSGIQETQYF
TGTGCCAGCAGTTTATCAAGCGGGATCCAAGAGACCCAGTACTTC
>NA|NA|TRBV29-1|TRBJ2-7
CSVVTDYEQYF
TGCAGCGTTGTAACGGACTACGAGCAGTACTTC
>NA|NA|TRBV5-1|TRBJ1-5
CASSLEGGPQHF
TGCGCCAGCAGCTTGGAGGGGGGGCCCCAGCATTTT
>NA|NA|TRBV7-2|TRBJ2-1
CASSSTPEQFF
TGTGCCAGCAGCTCGACCCCGGAGCAGTTCTTC
>NA|TRBD1|TRBV29-1|TRBJ1-1
CSAKTGDTEAFF
TGCAGCGCTAAAACAGGGGACACTGAAGCTTTCTTT
>few|NA|TRBV6-6|TRBJ1-4
CASSDTGAVEKLFF
TGTGCCAGCAGTGATACAGGTGCCGTTGAAAAACTGTTTTTT
>NA|NA|TRBV5-6|TRBJ1-5
CASSLGQAGQPQHF
TGTGCCAGCAGCTTGGGTCAGGCAGGTCAGCCCCAGCATTTT
>NA|TRBD2|TRBV5-4|TRBJ2-5
CASSFLGLAGFQETQYF
TGTGCCAGCAGCTTCTTGGGACTAGCGGGATTTCAAGAGACCCAGTACTTC
>once|NA|TRBV5-1|TRBJ2-7
CASSLIGSGSYEQYF
TGCGCCAGCAGCTTGATCGGGAGCGGCTCCTACGAGCAGTACTTC
>NA|NA|TRBV27|TRBJ1-1
CASSFGGLNTEAFF
TGTGCCAGCAGTTTTGGGGGGCTGAACACTGAAGCTTTCTTT
>NA|NA|TRBV27|TRBJ2-1
CASSLGGLGNEQFF
TGTGCCAGCAGTTTAGGCGGACTTGGGAATGAGCAGTTCTTC
>NA|TRBD1|TRBV7-9|TRBJ1-1
CASSPNRGDTEAFF
TGTGCCAGCAGCCCCAACAGGGGGGACACTGAAGCTTTCTTT
>NA|NA|TRBV6-1|TRBJ2-5
CAGGGQFQETQYF
TGTGCCGGCGGGGGACAGTTCCAAGAGACCCAGTACTTC
>few|NA|TRBV10-3|TRBJ2-3
CAISDLDVTDTQYF
TGTGCCATCAGTGATTTAGATGTGACAGATACGCAGTATTTT
>NA|TRBD2|TRBV4-2|TRBJ2-5
CASSQDILAGGPGETQYF
TGTGCCAGCAGCCAAGATATCCTAGCGGGGGGGCCTGGGGAGACCCAGTACTTC
>NA|TRBD1|TRBV30|TRBJ1-1
CAWSVGQLNTEAFF
TGTGCCTGGAGTGTGGGACAGCTGAACACTGAAGCTTTCTTT
>NA|NA|TRBV9|TRBJ2-3
CASSPSGAPSTDTQYF
TGTGCCAGCAGCCCCTCCGGAGCCCCTAGCACAGATACGCAGTATTTT
>NA|TRBD1|TRBV27|TRBJ2-7
CASSLSGTGAYEQYF
TGTGCCAGCAGTTTATCTGGGACAGGGGCCTACGAGCAGTACTTC
>few|NA|TRBV29-1|TRBJ2-1
CSGRTAYNEQFF
TGCAGCGGACGAACCGCCTACAATGAGCAGTTCTTC
>NA|TRBD2|TRBV6-4|TRBJ2-7
CASSPGTSGHYEQYF
TGTGCCAGCAGTCCCGGGACTAGCGGACACTACGAGCAGTACTTC
>NA|TRBD1|TRBV30|TRBJ2-7
CAWNRQGPYEQYF
TGTGCCTGGAATAGACAGGGCCCCTACGAGCAGTACTTC
>NA|NA|TRBV6-5|TRBJ2-7
CASRKSGRDLEQYF
TGTGCCAGCAGGAAATCGGGCAGGGATCTCGAGCAGTACTTC
>NA|TRBD1|TRBV10-3|TRBJ2-2
CAISETGPVTGVRGGELFF
TGTGCCATCAGTGAGACCGGACCAGTGACAGGGGTTAGGGGCGGGGAGCTGTTTTTT
>NA|NA|TRBV7-9|TRBJ2-7
CASSSAYEQYF
TGTGCCAGCAGCTCCGCCTACGAGCAGTACTTC
>once|NA|TRBV4-2|TRBJ1-2
CASSPEFRASYGYTF
TGTGCCAGCAGCCCCGAATTTCGGGCCTCCTATGGCTACACCTTC
>NA|NA|TRBV5-4|TRBJ2-6
CASSPGTSSGANVLTF
TGTGCCAGCAGCCCCGGGACATCCTCTGGGGCCAACGTCCTGACTTTC
>few|TRBD1|TRBV20-1|TRBJ1-2
CRGDSLYTF
TGCAGGGGGGACAGCCTCTACACCTTC
>NA|TRBD1|TRBV19|TRBJ2-2
CASRQTGGANTGELFF
TGTGCCAGTAGACAAACAGGGGGCGCGAACACCGGGGAGCTGTTTTTT
>NA|TRBD2|TRBV28|TRBJ2-5
CASSPSGLAGALGDQYF
TGTGCCAGCAGTCCTTCGGGACTAGCGGGAGCCCTCGGGGACCAGTACTTC
>NA|TRBD1|TRBV28|TRBJ2-1
CASSLGTAEQFF
TGTGCCAGCAGCCTAGGGACAGCCGAGCAGTTCTTC
>NA|NA|TRBV5-1|TRBJ2-7
CASRPYDGNYEQYF
TGCGCCAGCCGCCCCTATGACGGCAACTACGAGCAGTACTTC
>NA|NA|TRBV5-6|TRBJ2-7
CASSSSRDISYEQYF
TGTGCCAGCAGCTCCTCCCGGGACATTTCCTACGAGCAGTACTTC
>NA|NA|TRBV4-2|TRBJ2-3
CASSQVTGLSTDTQYF
TGTGCCAGCAGCCAAGTCACAGGGCTTAGCACAGATACGCAGTATTTT
>NA|TRBD2|TRBV4-2|TRBJ2-7
CASGHSASGTYEQYF
TGTGCCAGCGGACATTCGGCTAGCGGTACCTACGAGCAGTACTTC
>NA|TRBD2|TRBV4-2|TRBJ2-5
CASSQATSGYQETQYF
TGTGCCAGCAGCCAAGCTACTAGCGGGTACCAAGAGACCCAGTACTTC
>NA|TRBD2|TRBV4-1|TRBJ2-1
CASSQDRLAGADEQFF
TGCGCCAGCAGCCAAGACCGACTAGCGGGAGCGGATGAGCAGTTCTTC
>few|TRBD1|TRBV28|TRBJ1-5
CASSFRQGEYSNQPQHF
TGTGCCAGCAGTTTCCGACAGGGAGAATATAGCAATCAGCCCCAGCATTTT
>few|NA|TRBV6-9|TRBJ2-7
CASSSGLTYEQYF
TGTGCCAGCAGTTCGGGACTCACCTACGAGCAGTACTTC
>once|NA|TRBV2|TRBJ1-5
CASRTGTRNQPQHF
TGTGCCAGCAGGACCGGGACCCGCAATCAGCCCCAGCATTTT